This passage covers 25 T cell receptor beta chains from one sample sequenced in a study of blood T cell repertoires in COVID-19. Generated by immunoSEQ multiplex PCR, the TCRdb table keeps only in-frame clones and is missing some. Among about 250,000 clones listed, approximately 89% were seen once. Material for sequencing was peripheral blood. All receptors come from a woman under 40 with COVID-19, enrolled during active disease.

The chain recombines TRBV3-1 (or the pseudogene TRBV3-2) with TRBJ2-5, with 11 bases aligning to TRBD1. V lost 4 bases to trimming and J lost 5 bases; unmatched junction nucleotides: 3. The CDR3 totals 14 residues. CDR1 is LGHDT, CDR2 YNNKEL, per germline (reference sequence). CDR3 sequence reads: CASSLRTGGETQYF. The CDR3 DNA reads as TGTGCCAGCAGCCTAAGGACAGGGGGCGAGACCCAGTACTTC.

J is TRBJ2-1 and V is TRBV3-1 (or the pseudogene TRBV3-2); 9 positions match TRBD2. The length of the CDR3 is 15 residues. Germline loops: CDR1 LGHDT, CDR2 YNNKEL (reference sequence). V gave up 0 bases and J gave up 8 bases; unmatched junction bases: 5. CDR3 sequence: CASSQDASGNDEQFF. CDR3 in DNA: TGTGCCAGCAGCCAAGACGCTAGCGGGAACGATGAGCAGTTCTTC.

This clone has just one count. The CDR3 DNA is TGCGCCAGCAGCCAAGAGGACAGGGGCTTTGGGGCCAACGTCCTGACTTTC. Protein: CASSQEDRGFGANVLTF. V is TRBV4-1 and J is TRBJ2-6; 9 positions match TRBD1. CDR3 length: 17 residues. V lost 0 bases and J lost 3; bases outside the gene matches: 3. Per the germline V gene, CDR1 is MGHRA and CDR2 is YSYEKL.

CDR3 region: CASSERGGSYEQYF. CDR3 nucleotides: TGTGCCAGCAGTGAAAGGGGAGGATCCTACGAGCAGTACTTC. The rearrangement uses TRBV2 and TRBJ2-7; possible D gene TRBD2, 6 bases. This CDR3 is 14 amino acids long. The germline V and J ends were trimmed by 2 bases and 1 base, with 9 bases remaining between them. The germline CDR1 and CDR2 sequences are SNHLY and FYNNEI. Full variable domain (rest looked up from reference TRBV2 and TRBJ2-7): EPEVTQTPSHQVTQMGQEVILRCVPISNHLYFYWYRQILGQKVEFLVSFYNNEISEKSEIFDDQFSVERPDGSNFTLKIRSTKLEDSAMYFCASSERGGSYEQYFGPGTRLTVT.

The genes are TRBV7-9 and TRBJ2-2, with TRBD1 identical over 7 bases. Germline V gene sequence: CDR1 SEHNR, CDR2 FQNEAQ (reference sequence). Trimming cost V 6 bases and J 7 bases; bases outside gene matches: 8. The CDR3 has 14 residues. Written as DNA, the CDR3 is TGTGCCAGCAGGAGAGGACAGGCGGGCGGGGAGCTGTTTTTT. Its protein product is CASRRGQAGGELFF.

The rearrangement uses TRBV28 and TRBJ1-6; no firm D call. V lost 2 bases and J 15 bases, leaving 8 bases between the germline ends. The CDR3 loop spans 11 amino acids. CDR1 and CDR2 from the germline V gene are MDHEN and SYDVKM. CDR3: CASSLSRDLHF. The CDR3 nucleotides are TGTGCCAGCAGTTTAAGCCGAGACCTCCACTTT.

This clone was detected many times. V is TRBV6-5 and J is TRBJ2-1, with 14 nucleotides matching TRBD2. Germline V gene data show CDR1 as MNHEY and CDR2 as SVGAGI. After removal of 8 bases from V and 7 bases from J, the junction contained 7 bases not matched to a gene. The CDR3 runs to 15 residues. The CDR3 DNA reads as TGTGCCAGCTGGACCGGGACTAGCGGGAGTAATGAGCAGTTCTTC. Protein: CASWTGTSGSNEQFF.

This clone was picked up one time. The genes are TRBV9 and TRBJ2-1; 10 bases are a match to TRBD2. V lost 2 bases and J lost 8; bases outside the gene matches: 7. The CDR3 runs to 15 residues. Germline loops: CDR1 SGDLS, CDR2 YYNGEE. The CDR3, as DNA: TGTGCCAGCAGCGTTAGCGGGGGGTATTTTGATGAGCAGTTCTTC. This encodes CASSVSGGYFDEQFF. Variable domain in full (rest from reference TRBV9 and TRBJ2-1): DSGVTQTPKHLITATGQRVTLRCSPRSGDLSVYWYQQSLDQGLQFLIQYYNGEERAKGNILERFSAQQFPDLHSELNLSSLELGDSALYFCASSVSGGYFDEQFFGPGTRLTVL.

V is TRBV19 and J is TRBJ1-5, with 7 bases that match TRBD1. The V gene end was trimmed by 1 base and the J gene end by 0 bases; junction bases not matched to a gene: 9. Germline V CDR1 and CDR2: LNHDA, SQIVND (reference sequence). The CDR3 runs to 18 residues. CDR3 amino acids: CASSIGGRGYYSNQPQHF. CDR3 bases: TGTGCCAGTAGTATAGGGGGCAGGGGGTACTATAGCAATCAGCCCCAGCATTTT.

The V call is TRBV3-1 (or the pseudogene TRBV3-2), the J call TRBJ1-1, with TRBD1 matching over 8 bases. The CDR3 is made up of 15 amino acids. The germline CDR1 and CDR2 sequences are LGHDT and YNNKEL (reference sequence). Unmatched junction bases numbered 9, after V lost 4 bases and J lost 5 bases. As DNA, the CDR3 is TGTGCCAGCAGCCCGCTCCGGACAGGGAGAACTGAAGCTTTCTTT. Translated, it gives CASSPLRTGRTEAFF.

This chain joins TRBV5-8 and TRBJ2-5, with D perhaps matching TRBD2 (6 bases). This CDR3 region has 15 residues. V lost 4 bases, J lost 0 bases, and 13 bases lay in between. Germline V gene data show CDR1 as SGHTS and CDR2 as YDEGEE. The CDR3 here is CASSGGTTHQETQYF. The CDR3 bases are TGTGCCAGCAGCGGCGGGACCACCCACCAAGAGACCCAGTACTTC.

The rearrangement links TRBV7-9 to TRBJ2-3; D gene ambiguous. The V gene lost 0 bases and the J gene lost 3 bases, with 7 bases spanning the gap. Germline CDR1 SEHNR, CDR2 FQNEAQ (reference sequence). There are 14 residues in the CDR3. CDR3 nucleotide sequence: TGTGCCAGCAGCTTAGCAGCCCGGACAGATACGCAGTATTTT. It yields the protein CASSLAARTDTQYF.

In this sample, this clone turned up once. V gene TRBV4-3 combines with J gene TRBJ1-2; D gene unclear. V lost 1 base, J lost 0 bases, and 21 bases lay in between. The V gene's germline CDR1 is LGHNA and CDR2 YSLEER. The CDR3 is 19 residues long. In DNA, the CDR3 is TGCGCCAGCAGCCAAGCGGGTCGTACGGGGTTTAGAGCTAACTATGGCTACACCTTC. This sequence encodes CASSQAGRTGFRANYGYTF.

This chain joins TRBV7-8 and TRBJ2-7; 10 bases match TRBD1. The CDR3 sequence is 16 residues long. The germline CDR1 and CDR2 sequences are SGHVS and FQNEAQ. Trimming cost V 1 base and J 0 bases; bases outside gene matches: 3. The CDR3 nucleotides read TGTGCCAGCAGCTTAGGGGACAGGGGACACTCCTACGAGCAGTACGTC. Amino acid sequence: CASSLGDRGHSYEQYV.

V and J are TRBV19 and TRBJ2-3; 12 positions match TRBD2. V lost 6 bases to trimming and J lost 4 bases; unmatched junction nucleotides: 5. Germline CDR1 is LNHDA and CDR2 is SQIVND (reference sequence). The CDR3 has 15 residues. The CDR3: CASSQTSGRPDTQYF. CDR3 coding DNA: TGTGCCAGTAGCCAGACTAGCGGGAGACCAGATACGCAGTATTTT. Full variable domain (outside the CDR3, taken from reference TRBV19 and TRBJ2-3): DGGITQSPKYLFRKEGQNVTLSCEQNLNHDAMYWYRQDPGQGLRLIYYSQIVNDFQKGDIAEGYSVSREKKESFPLTVTSAQKNPTAFYLCASSQTSGRPDTQYFGPGTRLTVL.

This clone showed up just once. This sequence joins TRBV4-3 and TRBJ2-1; TRBD2 matches 7 bases. The germline V gene encodes CDR1 LGHNA and CDR2 YSLEER. V shed 1 base, J shed 0 bases, and the junction held 6 bases outside the gene matches. The CDR3 runs 17 residues. The CDR3 here is CASSQAGAGFSYNEQFF. The CDR3 nucleotides read TGCGCCAGCAGCCAAGCGGGAGCGGGATTCTCCTACAATGAGCAGTTCTTC.

The rearrangement uses TRBV14 and TRBJ1-3; unclear D gene. The CDR3 runs to 11 residues. Germline assignment: CDR1 SGHDN and CDR2 FVKESK. V was trimmed by 5 bases and J by 4 bases, leaving 3 bases between them. The CDR3 reads CASSSGNTIYF. CDR3 coding DNA: TGTGCCAGCAGCTCGGGAAACACCATATATTTT.

The chain is built from TRBV19 and TRBJ1-1, with 7 bases that match TRBD1. Trimming cost V 7 bases and J 9 bases; bases outside gene matches: 11. This CDR3 comprises 13 residues. Germline CDR1 is LNHDA and CDR2 is SQIVND (reference sequence). CDR3 DNA sequence: TGTGCCAGTACGGGACAGCAAAGGAGGAAAGCTTTCTTT. It specifies CASTGQQRRKAFF.

V is TRBV4-3 and J is TRBJ2-7; TRBD2 might be the D (6 bases). V was pared by 0 bases and J by 0 bases, with 9 bases between. The CDR3 has 15 amino acids. In germline, CDR1 is LGHNA, CDR2 YSLEER. CDR3: CASSQDWRASYEQYF. The CDR3 coding sequence is TGCGCCAGCAGCCAAGATTGGAGGGCCTCCTACGAGCAGTACTTC.

This chain joins TRBV29-1 and TRBJ2-5; TRBD2 agrees at 14 bases. J gave up 5 bases and V 6 bases, and 5 bases lay outside the gene matches. The CDR3 sequence is 14 residues long. CDR1 is SQVTM and CDR2 is ANQGSEA in the germline V gene. The CDR3 sequence is CSVRTSGRTETQYF. In DNA, the CDR3 is TGCAGCGTCCGGACTAGCGGGAGGACTGAGACCCAGTACTTC.

The V gene is TRBV28, the J gene TRBJ2-5; 9 bases are a match to TRBD1. There are 17 residues in the CDR3. Trimming took 4 bases from V and 4 from J; bases not matched to a gene: 13. The germline CDR1 and CDR2 sequences are MDHEN and SYDVKM. DNA for the CDR3: TGTGCCAGCAGTTGGGGAAAAGGGGACAGGGAGAGAGAGACCCAGTACTTC. As protein: CASSWGKGDRERETQYF.

The rearrangement uses TRBV6-2 or TRBV6-3 and TRBJ1-3, with 9 bases lining up with TRBD1. Germline loops: CDR1 MNHEY, CDR2 SVGEGT. The CDR3 sequence is 18 residues long. Trimming removed 6 bases from V and 1 base from J; junction bases left unmatched: 13. The CDR3 protein is CASSRTGGRWVSGNTIYF. CDR3 DNA sequence: TGTGCCAGCAGCCGTACAGGGGGCCGGTGGGTTTCTGGAAACACCATATATTTT.

The chain couples TRBV19 to TRBJ2-5, with 7 bases fitting TRBD2. V was clipped by 6 bases and J by 0 bases; unmatched bases: 4. Germline-derived CDR1 and CDR2 are LNHDA and SQIVND (reference sequence). The CDR3 loop spans 14 amino acids. Written as DNA, the CDR3 is TGTGCCAGTAGGTCTCTAGCGGACCAAGAGACCCAGTACTTC. Protein: CASRSLADQETQYF.

V gene TRBV11-3 combines with J gene TRBJ2-3, with TRBD1 matching over 7 bases. Germline CDR1 and CDR2: SGHNT and YENEEA. CDR3 length equals 15 residues. V shed 5 bases, J shed 2 bases, and the junction held 7 bases outside the gene matches. The CDR3: CASSPRQGDTDTQYF. The CDR3 DNA sequence: TGTGCCAGCAGCCCCCGACAGGGTGACACAGATACGCAGTATTTT.

Here the CDR3 DNA reads TGTGCCAGCAAGGGGCAGGATAATCCCGGGGAGCTGTTTTTT. Its translation: CASKGQDNPGELFF. The gene calls are TRBV28 and TRBJ2-2; possibly TRBD1 for D (5 bases). The V gene's germline CDR1 is MDHEN and CDR2 SYDVKM. The CDR3 has 14 amino acids. Trimming took off 7 bases at V and 6 bases at J, with 15 bases between the two ends. The complete variable domain, with remaining parts taken from reference TRBV28 and TRBJ2-2, reads DVKVTQSSRYLVKRTGEKVFLECVQDMDHENMFWYRQDPGLGLRLIYFSYDVKMKEKGDIPEGYSVSREKKERFSLILESASTNQTSMYLCASKGQDNPGELFFGEGSRLTVL.